One sample yielded the 14 T cell receptor beta chains listed below, sequenced in a study of T cell repertoires in cytomegalovirus infection. One entry per CDR3 protein results from TCRdb running MiXCR on the reads. The table lists around 450,000 distinct CDR3 sequences, approximately 11% of them singletons. What was sequenced was PBMCs. The receptors were gathered from a human donor in good health (CMV status not recorded). Some clones in this sample may be carry-over from other donors' samples.

This clonotype was detected ten times or more. Here the CDR3 reads CASNIFRDSEQYF. In DNA form, the CDR3 reads TGTGCCAGCAACATCTTCAGGGATTCCGAGCAGTACTTC. This chain links TRBV14 with TRBJ2-7; maybe TRBD1 (5 bases). The germline V and J ends were trimmed by 7 bases and 6 bases, with 16 bases remaining between them. Per the germline V gene, CDR1 is SGHDN and CDR2 is FVKESK. This CDR3 is built from 13 residues.

This clonotype was picked up many times. The chain carries TRBV6-4 and TRBJ1-6, with 9 bases that match TRBD1. CDR3 length equals 13 residues. Germline CDR1 and CDR2: MRHNA and SNTAGT. J lost 7 bases, V lost 7 bases, and 2 bases had no gene match. Here the CDR3 DNA reads TGTGCCAGCAACGGGACAGGGAATTCACCCCTCCACTTT. Protein product: CASNGTGNSPLHF.

This clonotype appeared many times. The CDR3 DNA is TGTGCCAGCAGCTGGATGTGGACGGATCAAGAGACCCAGTACTTC. Encoded protein: CASSWMWTDQETQYF. This chain connects TRBV7-2 to TRBJ2-5; D gene unclear. This CDR3 spans 15 amino acids. Germline CDR1 SGHTA, CDR2 FQGNSA. V was pared by 4 bases and J by 2 bases, with 14 bases between.

This chain connects TRBV20-1 to TRBJ2-7, with 8 nucleotides matching TRBD2. The CDR3 length is 14 residues. V lost 0 bases and J lost 5; bases outside the gene matches: 6. The germline V gene has CDR1 DFQATT and CDR2 SNEGSKA (reference sequence). The CDR3 sequence is CSAREREAAHEQYF. The CDR3, as DNA: TGCAGTGCTAGAGAGCGGGAGGCGGCCCACGAGCAGTACTTC.

The chain joins TRBV9 to TRBJ2-7, with TRBD1 matching 8 bases. V trimming: 3 bases; J trimming: 7 bases; junction bases outside the gene matches: 9. The CDR3 has 14 amino acids. The V gene's germline CDR1 is SGDLS and CDR2 YYNGEE. CDR3 sequence reads: CASSALTGASEQYF. CDR3 sequence (DNA): TGTGCCAGCAGCGCATTGACAGGGGCGAGTGAGCAGTACTTC.

This clonotype was seen many times. J is TRBJ1-6 and V is TRBV11-2, with D maybe TRBD1 (5 bases). CDR3 length equals 17 residues. Per the germline V gene, CDR1 is SGHAT and CDR2 is FQNNGV. Trimming took 1 base from V and 7 from J, leaving 17 bases between them. The CDR3 DNA follows: TGTGCCAGCAGCTTAGTAGCCAGGGTCCAGGGAAATTCACCCCTCCACTTT. Its translation: CASSLVARVQGNSPLHF.

The chain has TRBV18 and TRBJ1-3; possible D gene TRBD1, 5 bases. Germline CDR1 and CDR2: KGHSH and LQKENI. This CDR3 has 14 residues. Between the trimmed V and J ends, which lost 4 bases and 2 bases, there was a span of 9 bases. CDR3 sequence reads: CASSLETAGNTIYF. The CDR3 DNA is TGTGCCAGCTCACTGGAGACAGCTGGAAACACCATATATTTT. Variable domain in full (rest from reference TRBV18 and TRBJ1-3): NAGVMQNPRHLVRRRGQEARLRCSPMKGHSHVYWYRQLPEEGLKFMVYLQKENIIDESGMPKERFSAEFPKEGPSILRIQQVVRGDSAAYFCASSLETAGNTIYFGEGSWLTVV.

In its sample, this clonotype was seen many times. V gene TRBV2 combines with J gene TRBJ1-5; D is possibly TRBD1 (5 bases). The germline V and J ends were trimmed by 3 bases and 5 bases, with 8 bases remaining between them. The germline CDR1 and CDR2 sequences are SNHLY and FYNNEI. The CDR3 runs 13 residues. CDR3: CASSEGLDQPQHF. CDR3 nucleotide sequence: TGTGCCAGCAGTGAGGGACTCGATCAGCCCCAGCATTTT. The whole variable domain, remainder taken from reference TRBV2 and TRBJ1-5, is EPEVTQTPSHQVTQMGQEVILRCVPISNHLYFYWYRQILGQKVEFLVSFYNNEISEKSEIFDDQFSVERPDGSNFTLKIRSTKLEDSAMYFCASSEGLDQPQHFGDGTRLSIL.

The chain joins TRBV20-1 to TRBJ2-7, with D perhaps matching TRBD2 (5 bases). The CDR3 has 14 residues. V was shortened by 2 bases and J by 0 bases, with 11 bases between the two germline ends. The germline V gene has CDR1 DFQATT and CDR2 SNEGSKA (reference sequence). DNA for the CDR3: TGCAGTGCTAGACATGAGGGCAGCTCCTACGAGCAGTACTTC. It codes for CSARHEGSSYEQYF.

At least ten counts were recorded for this clonotype. The chain combines TRBV20-1 with TRBJ2-1; tentatively, D is TRBD2 (6 bases). V shed 5 bases and J shed 8 bases, with 25 bases lying between them. This CDR3 region has 16 residues. Germline lookup yields CDR1 DFQATT and CDR2 SNEGSKA (reference sequence). CDR3 sequence: CSAGKPGEFTPDEQFF. The CDR3 DNA follows: TGCAGTGCTGGGAAACCGGGGGAGTTCACACCCGATGAGCAGTTCTTC.

This clonotype was found a few times. The chain has TRBV20-1 and TRBJ2-2, with D possibly called TRBD1 or TRBD2 (6 bases each). CDR1 and CDR2 (germline): DFQATT, SNEGSKA (reference sequence). CDR3 length: 15 residues. Trimming removed 6 bases at V and 3 bases at J, with 17 bases between. For the CDR3, the DNA is TGCAGTGCCGCTTTAGGGGGGTCTTACACCGGGGAGCTGTTTTTT. Its protein product is CSAALGGSYTGELFF.

This clonotype was detected a few times. This chain uses TRBV5-4 with TRBJ1-2, with 7 bases fitting TRBD1. The CDR3 is 15 residues long. CDR1 and CDR2 from the germline V gene are SGHNT and YYREEE (reference sequence). V was pared by 0 bases and J by 4 bases, with 6 bases of the junction left unmatched. The CDR3 here is CASSLDRGRGYGYTF. CDR3 in DNA: TGTGCCAGCAGCTTGGATAGGGGGCGCGGCTATGGCTACACCTTC.

The chain joins TRBV10-3 to TRBJ1-1, with 7 nucleotides matching TRBD1. This CDR3 has 16 amino acids. V shed 4 bases and J 3 bases; nucleotides not matched to a gene: 11. Germline V gene lookup returns CDR1 ENHRY and CDR2 SYGVKD. The CDR3 sequence is CAISGTSGGEYTEAFF. The CDR3 DNA sequence: TGTGCCATCAGTGGGACCTCAGGGGGTGAGTACACTGAAGCTTTCTTT.

The V call is TRBV6-1, the J call TRBJ1-1; 8 nucleotides agree with TRBD1. Germline trimming cut 7 bases from V and 4 bases from J; bases unmatched to any gene: 5. CDR1 MNHNS and CDR2 SASEGT come from the germline V gene. The CDR3 has 13 amino acids. The CDR3 protein is CASTTGGITEAFF. The CDR3 region has the DNA TGTGCCAGCACCACAGGGGGTATCACTGAAGCTTTCTTT.